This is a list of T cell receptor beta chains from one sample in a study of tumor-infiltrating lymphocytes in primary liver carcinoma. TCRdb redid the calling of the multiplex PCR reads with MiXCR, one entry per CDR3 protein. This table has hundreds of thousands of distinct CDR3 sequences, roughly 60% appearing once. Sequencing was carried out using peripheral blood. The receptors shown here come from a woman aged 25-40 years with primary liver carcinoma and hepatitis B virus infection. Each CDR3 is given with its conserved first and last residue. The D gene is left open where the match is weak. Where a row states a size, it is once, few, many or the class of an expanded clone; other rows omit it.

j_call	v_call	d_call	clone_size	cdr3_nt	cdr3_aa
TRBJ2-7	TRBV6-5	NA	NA	TGTGCCAACAGGTCGACAGGCGGAACCTACGAGCAGTACTTC	CANRSTGGTYEQYF
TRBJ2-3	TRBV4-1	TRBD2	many	TGCGCCAGCAGCCAAGTAGGGACTAGTCCGTGGGATACGCAGTATTTT	CASSQVGTSPWDTQYF
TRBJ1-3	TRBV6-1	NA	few	TGTGCCAGCAGTGAACTCGCGACCGGCTCTGGAAACACCATATATTTT	CASSELATGSGNTIYF
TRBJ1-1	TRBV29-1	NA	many	TGCAGCGTTCCCGATCCTCAGTTGGCCACTGAAGCTTTCTTT	CSVPDPQLATEAFF
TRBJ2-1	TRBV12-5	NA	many	TGTGCTAGTGGGGCAGGGGGGTCCTACAATGAGCAGTTCTTC	CASGAGGSYNEQFF
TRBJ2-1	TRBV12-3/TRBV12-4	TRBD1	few	TGTGCCAGCAGCAGACAGGGGTTCCGCGCCAGCGGTCCAGGCAATGAGCAGTTCTTC	CASSRQGFRASGPGNEQFF
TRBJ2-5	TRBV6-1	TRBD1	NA	TGTGCCAGCAGTGAAGAGACAGGGTCAGGTCAAGAGACCCAGTACTTC	CASSEETGSGQETQYF
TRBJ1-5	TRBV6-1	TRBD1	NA	TGTGTCAGCAGTGAACATGAGGGGGCCGGGCAGCCCCAGCATTTT	CVSSEHEGAGQPQHF
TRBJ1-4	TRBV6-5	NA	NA	TGTGCCTGCAGTGCTCAGGCGGGAGGTGAAAAACTGTTTTTT	CACSAQAGGEKLFF
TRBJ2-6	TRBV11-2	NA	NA	TGTGCCAGCAGCTCCCTTGCGGAAGGGGCCAACGTCCGGACTTTC	CASSSLAEGANVRTF
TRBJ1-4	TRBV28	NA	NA	TGTGCCAGCAGCCTGGGGGGGACTTTAGAAAAACTGTTTTTT	CASSLGGTLEKLFF
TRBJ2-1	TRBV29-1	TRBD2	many	TGCAGCGTCTCTAGCGGGAGTTTCGCCTACAATGAGCAGTTCTTC	CSVSSGSFAYNEQFF
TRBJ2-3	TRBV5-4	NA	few	TGTGCCAGCAGCCCATTTGGTAGGGTTACTATGTATTTT	CASSPFGRVTMYF
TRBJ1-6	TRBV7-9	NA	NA	TGTGTCAGCAGCTGGGTGTCTCAGAATTCACCCCTCCACTTT	CVSSWVSQNSPLHF
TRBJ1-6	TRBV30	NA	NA	TGTGCCTGGAGTGCAATCGGGAAGTCCAATTCACCCCTCCACTTT	CAWSAIGKSNSPLHF
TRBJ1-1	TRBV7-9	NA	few	TGTGCCAGCAGTCGGGACAAAATACTTGCAGCTTTCTTT	CASSRDKILAAFF
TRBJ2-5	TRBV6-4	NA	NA	TGTGCCAGCATTGTTTCGGAGACCCAGTACTTC	CASIVSETQYF